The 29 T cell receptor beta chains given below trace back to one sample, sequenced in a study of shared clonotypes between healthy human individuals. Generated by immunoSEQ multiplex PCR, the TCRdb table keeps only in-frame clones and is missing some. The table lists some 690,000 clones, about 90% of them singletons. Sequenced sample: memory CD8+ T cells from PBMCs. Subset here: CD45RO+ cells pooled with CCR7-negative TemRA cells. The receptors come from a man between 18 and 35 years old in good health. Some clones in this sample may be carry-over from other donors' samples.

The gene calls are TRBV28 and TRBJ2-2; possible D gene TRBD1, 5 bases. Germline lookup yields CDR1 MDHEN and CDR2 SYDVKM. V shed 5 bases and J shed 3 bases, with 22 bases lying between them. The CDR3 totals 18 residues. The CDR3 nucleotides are TGTGCCAGCAGTCCACCCCCCCGGATAAAGGGGTACACCGGGGAGCTGTTTTTT. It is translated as CASSPPPRIKGYTGELFF. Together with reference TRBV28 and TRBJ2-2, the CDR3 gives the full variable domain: DVKVTQSSRYLVKRTGEKVFLECVQDMDHENMFWYRQDPGLGLRLIYFSYDVKMKEKGDIPEGYSVSREKKERFSLILESASTNQTSMYLCASSPPPRIKGYTGELFFGEGSRLTVL.

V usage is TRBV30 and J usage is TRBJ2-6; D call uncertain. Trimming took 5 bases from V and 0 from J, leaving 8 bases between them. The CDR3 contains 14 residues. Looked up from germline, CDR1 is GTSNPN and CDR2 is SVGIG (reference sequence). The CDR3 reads CAWGWGSGANVLTF. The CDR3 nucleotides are TGTGCCTGGGGTTGGGGCTCTGGGGCCAACGTCCTGACTTTC.

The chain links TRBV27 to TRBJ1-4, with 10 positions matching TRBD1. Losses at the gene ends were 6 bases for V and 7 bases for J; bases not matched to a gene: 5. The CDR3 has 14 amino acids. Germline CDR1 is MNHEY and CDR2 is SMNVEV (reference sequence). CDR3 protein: CASSRTGGVEKLFF. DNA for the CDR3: TGTGCCAGCAGCCGGACAGGGGGGGTTGAAAAACTGTTTTTT.

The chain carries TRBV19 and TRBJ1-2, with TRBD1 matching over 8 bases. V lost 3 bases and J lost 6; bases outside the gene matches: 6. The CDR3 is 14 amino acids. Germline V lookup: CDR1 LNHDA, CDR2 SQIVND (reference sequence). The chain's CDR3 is CASSIRTGIHGYTF. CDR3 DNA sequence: TGTGCCAGTAGTATTCGGACAGGGATTCATGGCTACACCTTC. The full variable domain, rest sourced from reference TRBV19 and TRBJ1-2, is DGGITQSPKYLFRKEGQNVTLSCEQNLNHDAMYWYRQDPGQGLRLIYYSQIVNDFQKGDIAEGYSVSREKKESFPLTVTSAQKNPTAFYLCASSIRTGIHGYTFGSGTRLTVV.

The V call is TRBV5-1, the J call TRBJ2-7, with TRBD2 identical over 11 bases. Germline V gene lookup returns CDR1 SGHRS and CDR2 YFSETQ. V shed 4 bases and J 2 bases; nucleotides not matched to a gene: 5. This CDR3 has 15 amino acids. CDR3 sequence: CASSATLAGAYEQYF. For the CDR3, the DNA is TGCGCCAGCAGCGCCACACTAGCGGGAGCCTACGAGCAGTACTTC.

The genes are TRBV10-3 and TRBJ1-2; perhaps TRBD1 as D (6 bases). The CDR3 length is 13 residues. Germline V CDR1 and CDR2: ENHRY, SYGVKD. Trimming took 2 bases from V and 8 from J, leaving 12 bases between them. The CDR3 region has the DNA TGTGCCATCAGTGAGGTAGGGGGTTCGGGCTACACCTTC. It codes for CAISEVGGSGYTF.

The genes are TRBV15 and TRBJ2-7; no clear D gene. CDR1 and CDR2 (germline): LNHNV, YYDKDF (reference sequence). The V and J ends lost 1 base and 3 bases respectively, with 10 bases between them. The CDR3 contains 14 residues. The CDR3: CATSRGRTSYEQYF. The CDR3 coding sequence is TGTGCCACCAGCAGAGGACGGACGAGCTACGAGCAGTACTTC.

The CDR3 DNA reads TGTGCCAGCAGCCTACAGGGGGGCAGGCCTAGCACTGAAGCTTTCTTT. Translation gives CASSLQGGRPSTEAFF. The chain employs TRBV5-6 and TRBJ1-1; 8 nucleotides match TRBD1. The CDR3 loop spans 16 amino acids. Trimming removed 4 bases from V and 4 bases from J; junction bases left unmatched: 12. Germline assignment: CDR1 SGHDT and CDR2 YYEEEE.

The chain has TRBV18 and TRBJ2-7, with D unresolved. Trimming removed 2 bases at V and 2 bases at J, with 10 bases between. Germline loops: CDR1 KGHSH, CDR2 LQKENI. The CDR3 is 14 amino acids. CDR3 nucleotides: TGTGCCAGCTCACCAGATTACTACCCCTACGAGCAGTACTTC. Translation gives CASSPDYYPYEQYF.

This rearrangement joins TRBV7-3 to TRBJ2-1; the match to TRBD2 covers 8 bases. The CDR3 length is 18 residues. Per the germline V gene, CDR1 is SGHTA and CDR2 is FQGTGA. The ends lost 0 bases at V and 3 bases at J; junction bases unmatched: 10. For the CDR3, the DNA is TGTGCCAGCAGCTTAACCCCTAAGGGGCTAGCGGGCTACAATGAGCAGTTCTTC. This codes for CASSLTPKGLAGYNEQFF. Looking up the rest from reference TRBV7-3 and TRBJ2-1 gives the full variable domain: GAGVSQTPSNKVTEKGKYVELRCDPISGHTALYWYRQSLGQGPEFLIYFQGTGAADDSGLPNDRFFAVRPEGSVSTLKIQRTERGDSAVYLCASSLTPKGLAGYNEQFFGPGTRLTVL.

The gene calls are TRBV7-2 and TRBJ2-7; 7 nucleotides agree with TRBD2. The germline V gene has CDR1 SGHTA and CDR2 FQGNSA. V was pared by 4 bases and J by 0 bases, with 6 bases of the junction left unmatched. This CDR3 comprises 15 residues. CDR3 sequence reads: CASSSGRESSYEQYF. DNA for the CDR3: TGTGCCAGCAGCTCCGGGCGGGAGAGCTCCTACGAGCAGTACTTC.

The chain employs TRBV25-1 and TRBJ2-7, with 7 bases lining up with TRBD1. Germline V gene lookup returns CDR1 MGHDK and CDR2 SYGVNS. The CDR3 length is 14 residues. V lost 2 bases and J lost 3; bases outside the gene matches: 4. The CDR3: CASSERGTVYEQYF. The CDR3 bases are TGTGCCAGCAGTGAAAGGGGGACAGTCTACGAGCAGTACTTC.

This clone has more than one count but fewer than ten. DNA for the CDR3: TGTGCTAGTGGAGCTCAAGGGAACACTGAAGCTTTCTTT. Protein: CASGAQGNTEAFF. The chain joins TRBV12-5 to TRBJ1-1; unclear D gene. With 6 bases removed from V and 1 base from J, the gap between germline ends came to 9 bases. CDR3 length: 13 amino acids. Germline-derived CDR1 and CDR2 are LGHNT and FRNRAP.

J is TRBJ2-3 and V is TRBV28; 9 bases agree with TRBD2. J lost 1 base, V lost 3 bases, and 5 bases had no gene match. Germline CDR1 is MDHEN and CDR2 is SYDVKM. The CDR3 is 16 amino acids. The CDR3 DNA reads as TGTGCCAGCAGTTTCCTTTTAGCGGGGGGCACAGATACGCAGTATTTT. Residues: CASSFLLAGGTDTQYF.

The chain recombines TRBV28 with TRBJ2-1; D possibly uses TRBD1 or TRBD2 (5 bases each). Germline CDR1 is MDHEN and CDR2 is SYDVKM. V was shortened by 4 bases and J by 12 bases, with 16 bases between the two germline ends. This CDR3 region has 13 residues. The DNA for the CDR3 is TGTGCCAGCAGTTCTTTCAGGGCTGGGGGGCAGTTCTTC. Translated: CASSSFRAGGQFF.

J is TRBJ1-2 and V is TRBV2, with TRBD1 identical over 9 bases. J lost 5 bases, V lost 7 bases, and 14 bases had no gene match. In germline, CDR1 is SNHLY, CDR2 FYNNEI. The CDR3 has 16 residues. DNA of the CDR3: TGTGCCAGCAATTCCAGAGCCGGGACAGGGATTTATGGCTACACCTTC. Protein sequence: CASNSRAGTGIYGYTF. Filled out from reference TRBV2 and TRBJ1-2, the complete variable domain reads EPEVTQTPSHQVTQMGQEVILRCVPISNHLYFYWYRQILGQKVEFLVSFYNNEISEKSEIFDDQFSVERPDGSNFTLKIRSTKLEDSAMYFCASNSRAGTGIYGYTFGSGTRLTVV.

CDR3 sequence (DNA): TGTGCCAGTAAGGCGGGAGGGAGAGGTATAGATACGCAGTATTTT. The encoded protein is CASKAGGRGIDTQYF. The genes are TRBV19 and TRBJ2-3; 9 bases match TRBD2. The V and J ends lost 7 bases and 5 bases, in that order; junction bases with no gene match: 10. Per the germline V gene, CDR1 is LNHDA and CDR2 is SQIVND (reference sequence). The CDR3 runs 15 residues.

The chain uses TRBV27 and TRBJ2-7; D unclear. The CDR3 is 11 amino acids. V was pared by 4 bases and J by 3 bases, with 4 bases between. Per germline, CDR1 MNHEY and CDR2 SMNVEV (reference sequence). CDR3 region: CASSSFYEQYF. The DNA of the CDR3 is TGTGCCAGCAGTTCTTTCTACGAGCAGTACTTC.

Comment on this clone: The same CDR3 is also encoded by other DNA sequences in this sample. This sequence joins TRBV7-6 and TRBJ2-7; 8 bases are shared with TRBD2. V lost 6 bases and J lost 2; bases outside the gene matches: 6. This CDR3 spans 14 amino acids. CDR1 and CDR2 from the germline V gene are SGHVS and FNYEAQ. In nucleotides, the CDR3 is TGTGCCAGCAGTCCCGGGACTAGTCCCTACGAGCAGTACTTC. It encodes CASSPGTSPYEQYF.

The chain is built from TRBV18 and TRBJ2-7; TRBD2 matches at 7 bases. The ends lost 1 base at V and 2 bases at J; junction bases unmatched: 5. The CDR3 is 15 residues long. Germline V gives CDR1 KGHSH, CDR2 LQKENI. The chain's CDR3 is CASSPREGTPYEQYF. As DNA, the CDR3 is TGTGCCAGCTCACCACGGGAGGGAACCCCCTACGAGCAGTACTTC. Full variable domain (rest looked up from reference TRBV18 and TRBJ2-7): NAGVMQNPRHLVRRRGQEARLRCSPMKGHSHVYWYRQLPEEGLKFMVYLQKENIIDESGMPKERFSAEFPKEGPSILRIQQVVRGDSAAYFCASSPREGTPYEQYFGPGTRLTVT.

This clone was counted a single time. The CDR3 DNA is TGTGCCAGCAGTGGGACGGCCCTATTGGGGACTGAAGCTTTCTTT. Its translation is CASSGTALLGTEAFF. This rearrangement joins TRBV6-1 to TRBJ1-1; D not certain. The CDR3 has 15 amino acids. V shed 4 bases and J shed 5 bases, with 17 bases lying between them. Germline CDR1 MNHNS, CDR2 SASEGT.

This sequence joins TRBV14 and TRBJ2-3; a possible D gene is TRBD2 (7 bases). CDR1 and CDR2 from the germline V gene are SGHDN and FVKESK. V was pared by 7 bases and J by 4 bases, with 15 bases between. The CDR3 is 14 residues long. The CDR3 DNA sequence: TGTGCCAGCAAGGGGGAGGGCCTCCCAGATACGCAGTATTTT. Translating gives CASKGEGLPDTQYF.

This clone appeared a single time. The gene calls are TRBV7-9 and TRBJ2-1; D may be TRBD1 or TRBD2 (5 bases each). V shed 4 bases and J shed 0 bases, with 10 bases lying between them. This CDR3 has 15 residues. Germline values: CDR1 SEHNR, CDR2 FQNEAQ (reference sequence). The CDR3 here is CASSWGNPSYNEQFF. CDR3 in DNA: TGTGCCAGCAGCTGGGGGAATCCCTCCTACAATGAGCAGTTCTTC.

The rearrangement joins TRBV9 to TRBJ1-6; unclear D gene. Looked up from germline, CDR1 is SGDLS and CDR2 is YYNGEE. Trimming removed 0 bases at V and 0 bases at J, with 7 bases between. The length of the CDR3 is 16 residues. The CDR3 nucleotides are TGTGCCAGCAGCGTAGACAGTTCCTCCTATAATTCACCCCTCCACTTT. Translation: CASSVDSSSYNSPLHF.

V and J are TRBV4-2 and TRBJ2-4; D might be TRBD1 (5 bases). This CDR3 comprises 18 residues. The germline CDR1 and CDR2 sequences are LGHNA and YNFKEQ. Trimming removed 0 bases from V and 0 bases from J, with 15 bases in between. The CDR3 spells CASSQELGQPSAKNIQYF. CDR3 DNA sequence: TGTGCCAGCAGCCAAGAGTTGGGGCAGCCGTCAGCCAAAAACATTCAGTACTTC.

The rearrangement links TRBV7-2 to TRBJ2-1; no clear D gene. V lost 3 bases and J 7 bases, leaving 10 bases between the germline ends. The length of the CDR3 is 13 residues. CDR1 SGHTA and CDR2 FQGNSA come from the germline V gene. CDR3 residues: CASSFTVKNEQFF. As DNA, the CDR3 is TGTGCCAGCAGCTTCACAGTTAAGAATGAGCAGTTCTTC.

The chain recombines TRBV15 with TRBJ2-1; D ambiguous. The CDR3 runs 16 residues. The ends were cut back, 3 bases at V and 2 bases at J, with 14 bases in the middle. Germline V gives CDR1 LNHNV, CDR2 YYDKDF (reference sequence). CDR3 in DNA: TGTGCCACCAGCAGTGCTGACTTATTAACCTACAATGAGCAGTTCTTC. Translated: CATSSADLLTYNEQFF.

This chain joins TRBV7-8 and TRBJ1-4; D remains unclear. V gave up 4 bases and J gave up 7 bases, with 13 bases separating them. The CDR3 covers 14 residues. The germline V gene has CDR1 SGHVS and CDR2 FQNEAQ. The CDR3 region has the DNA TGTGCCAGCAGCTGGGCCCGGCGGGGTGAAAAACTGTTTTTT. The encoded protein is CASSWARRGEKLFF.

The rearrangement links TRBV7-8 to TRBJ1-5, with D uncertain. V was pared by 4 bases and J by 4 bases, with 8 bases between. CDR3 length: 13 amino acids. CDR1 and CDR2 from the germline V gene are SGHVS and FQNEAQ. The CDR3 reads CASSSLVNQPQHF. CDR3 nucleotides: TGTGCCAGCAGCTCCCTCGTTAATCAGCCCCAGCATTTT.